The 6 T cell receptor beta chains below come from one sample, sequenced in a study of blood T cells in healthy people across ages. A second about 6 to 11 cycle PCR used barcoded and J-beta primers. TCRdb re-called the 5' RACE reads with MiXCR, one entry per CDR3 protein. The table includes around 870,000 distinct CDR3 sequences, 25% to 30% detected once. The source material was blood. These receptors all stem from an elderly woman in good health.

This chain uses TRBV6-5 with TRBJ2-2, with 9 bases aligning to TRBD1. Per the germline V gene, CDR1 is MNHEY and CDR2 is SVGAGI. The V and J ends lost 2 bases and 1 base, in that order; junction bases with no gene match: 11. This CDR3 has 19 amino acids. The CDR3 region has the DNA TGTGCCAGCAGTTACCGACACGGTGGACAGGGGCTGAACACCGGGGAGCTGTTTTTT. Amino acid sequence: CASSYRHGGQGLNTGELFF.

The V gene is TRBV20-1, the J gene TRBJ2-1; 9 bases are shared with TRBD2. Trimming at V came to 0 bases and at J to 0 bases, leaving 3 bases not matched to a gene. CDR3 length: 16 amino acids. Germline assignment: CDR1 DFQATT and CDR2 SNEGSKA (reference sequence). The CDR3 region has the DNA TGCAGTGCTAGAGATCTGCGGGGGGGCTCCTACAATGAGCAGTTCTTC. As protein: CSARDLRGGSYNEQFF.

This clonotype has a count of ten or more. V gene TRBV30 combines with J gene TRBJ2-5, with TRBD1 identical over 8 bases. The CDR3 contains 12 residues. The germline V gene encodes CDR1 GTSNPN and CDR2 SVGIG (reference sequence). The junction had 4 bases not matched to a gene; V was cut back by 7 bases and J by 3 bases. Written as DNA, the CDR3 is TGTGCCTTTGACAGGGGAGAAGAGACCCAGTACTTC. It yields the protein CAFDRGEETQYF.

This clonotype showed up just once. A much larger clonotype is one base distant, so this may be a read error. The rearrangement links TRBV4-2 to TRBJ2-1; TRBD2 matches at 9 bases. Per the germline V gene, CDR1 is LGHNA and CDR2 is YNFKEQ. The CDR3 totals 16 residues. Unmatched junction bases numbered 4, after V lost 1 base and J lost 3 bases. The CDR3 loop is CASSQVSGGNYNEQFF. CDR3 nucleotide sequence: TGTGCCAGCAGCCAAGTCAGCGGGGGGAACTACAATGAGCAGTTCTTC.

The sample holds a few counts of this clonotype. The chain has TRBV3-1 and TRBJ2-2; tentative D call: TRBD2 (6 bases). Germline V lookup: CDR1 LGHDT, CDR2 YNNKEL (reference sequence). V lost 0 bases to trimming and J lost 1 base, with 12 bases between them. CDR3 length: 17 amino acids. CDR3 sequence: CASSQDLRRENTGELFF. CDR3 DNA: TGTGCCAGCAGCCAAGATCTCCGGCGGGAGAACACCGGGGAGCTGTTTTTT. The full variable domain, its missing parts supplied by reference TRBV3-1 and TRBJ2-2, is DTAVSQTPKYLVTQMGNDKSIKCEQNLGHDTMYWYKQDSKKFLKIMFSYNNKELIINETVPNRFSPKSPDKAHLNLHINSLELGDSAVYFCASSQDLRRENTGELFFGEGSRLTVL.

This clonotype was counted at least ten times. The rearrangement links TRBV5-1 to TRBJ1-5; no reliable D call. CDR1 SGHRS and CDR2 YFSETQ come from the germline V gene. The CDR3 sequence is 16 residues long. V was shortened by 0 bases and J by 8 bases, with 18 bases between the two germline ends. The CDR3: CASSLGDKLSSEPQHF. Here the CDR3 DNA reads TGCGCCAGCAGCTTGGGTGACAAGCTGAGCTCTGAGCCCCAGCATTTT.